These T cell receptor beta chains were read from a single sample in a study of blood T cells in healthy people across ages. TCRdb used MiXCR to reprocess the 5' RACE reads, holding one entry per CDR3 protein. This sample has around 900,000 distinct CDR3 sequences, with around 26% found just once. Material for sequencing was blood. Receptors were obtained from a woman aged 80 or over in good health. Both conserved end residues are part of each CDR3. The D gene is left open where the match is weak. Only part of the rows carry a size: once, few, many, or a class if the clone is expanded.

V gene	D gene	J gene	clone size	CDR3 protein	CDR3 DNA
TRBV11-1	NA	TRBJ2-2	few	CASSLKLASGELFF	TGTGCCAGCAGCTTAAAGCTAGCGTCCGGGGAGCTGTTTTTT
TRBV6-6	NA	TRBJ1-5	few	CASSDGTVSNQPQHF	TGTGCCAGCAGTGACGGGACGGTTAGCAATCAGCCCCAGCATTTT
TRBV28	NA	TRBJ2-1	NA	CASSAHTGPGEQFF	TGTGCCAGCAGTGCCCACACAGGACCGGGGGAGCAGTTCTTC
TRBV15	NA	TRBJ1-2	few	CATSPRIQSDYGYTF	TGTGCCACCAGCCCCCGGATTCAAAGCGACTATGGCTACACCTTC
TRBV18	TRBD1	TRBJ1-3	NA	CASSPPGTASGNTIYF	TGTGCCAGCTCACCCCCGGGGACAGCCTCTGGAAACACCATATATTTT
TRBV12-3/TRBV12-4	NA	TRBJ2-3	many	CASSVSTSHTDTQYF	TGTGCCAGCAGTGTCTCGACTTCTCACACAGATACGCAGTATTTT
TRBV20-1	NA	TRBJ2-3	many	CSATRSTDTQYF	TGCAGTGCGACCAGGTCCACAGATACGCAGTATTTT
TRBV27	TRBD2	TRBJ2-7	NA	CASKASGSSLEQYF	TGTGCCAGCAAGGCTAGCGGGAGTTCCCTCGAGCAGTACTTC
TRBV6-2/TRBV6-3	NA	TRBJ2-7	many	CASTIISYEQYF	TGTGCCAGCACGATAATCTCCTACGAGCAGTACTTC
TRBV12-3/TRBV12-4	NA	TRBJ2-3	NA	CASATGTRVSTDTQYF	TGTGCCAGCGCCACGGGCACTAGAGTGTCTACAGATACGCAGTATTTT
TRBV7-8	NA	TRBJ2-3	NA	CASSLDIGWSTQYF	TGTGCCAGCAGCTTAGATATAGGTTGGTCTACGCAGTATTTT
TRBV4-3	TRBD2	TRBJ2-3	many	CASSQEPPGLVGDTQYF	TGCGCCAGCAGCCAGGAGCCTCCGGGACTAGTTGGAGATACGCAGTATTTT
TRBV5-1	NA	TRBJ2-7	NA	CASSWDGGPYEQYF	TGCGCCAGCAGCTGGGATGGGGGGCCCTACGAGCAGTACTTC
TRBV6-2/TRBV6-3	TRBD1	TRBJ2-7	many	CASSSTGTGADEQYF	TGTGCCAGCAGTTCCACCGGGACAGGGGCCGACGAGCAGTACTTC
TRBV5-1	NA	TRBJ2-7	many	CASSLETSHEQYF	TGCGCCAGCAGCTTGGAGACATCCCACGAGCAGTACTTC
TRBV20-1	TRBD1	TRBJ2-1	NA	CSARDPRTGAYNEQLF	TGCAGTGCTAGGGATCCCAGGACAGGGGCCTACAATGAGCAGCTCTTC
TRBV3-1	NA	TRBJ1-1	once	CASRSTEVTEAFF	TGTGCCAGCAGGTCGACAGAGGTAACTGAAGCTTTCTTT
TRBV2	NA	TRBJ2-3	many	CASSWTEPSTDTQYF	TGTGCCAGCAGTTGGACGGAACCTAGCACAGATACGCAGTATTTT
TRBV7-6	NA	TRBJ2-6	many	CASSLDVWRPSGANVLTF	TGTGCCAGCAGCTTAGATGTGTGGAGACCCTCTGGGGCCAACGTCCTGACTTTC
TRBV6-1	NA	TRBJ1-5	NA	CASSEPAGFHNQPQHF	TGTGCCAGCAGTGAACCGGCAGGGTTTCACAATCAGCCCCAGCATTTT
TRBV12-3/TRBV12-4	TRBD2	TRBJ2-3	NA	CASGLALDTQYF	TGTGCCAGCGGACTAGCATTAGATACGCAGTATTTT
TRBV5-1	NA	TRBJ1-6	many	CASRNRVNSPLHF	TGCGCCAGCAGAAATAGGGTGAATTCACCCCTCCACTTT
TRBV4-1	TRBD2	TRBJ2-1	NA	CASSQLWGLAGGLENEQFF	TGCGCCAGCAGCCAACTTTGGGGACTAGCGGGAGGGCTTGAGAATGAGCAGTTCTTC
TRBV7-2	NA	TRBJ1-6	few	CASSPPPPGSSPLHF	TGTGCCAGCAGCCCGCCTCCTCCCGGCAGTTCACCCCTCCACTTT
TRBV6-5	TRBD2	TRBJ2-7	many	CASSYRLAGGLYF	TGTGCCAGCAGTTACCGGCTAGCGGGGGGGCTGTACTTC
TRBV5-6	TRBD1	TRBJ1-2	few	CASSDIQGDYGYTF	TGTGCCAGCAGCGACATACAGGGGGACTATGGCTACACCTTC
TRBV7-2	NA	TRBJ2-2	NA	CASSRQIGGLFF	TGTGCCAGCAGCCGCCAGATCGGGGGGCTGTTTTTT
TRBV6-6	NA	TRBJ1-5	many	CASSYPGAQHF	TGTGCCAGCAGTTACCCCGGTGCCCAGCATTTT
TRBV7-9	NA	TRBJ1-6	many	CASSLSAWNSPLHF	TGTGCCAGCAGCTTAAGTGCTTGGAATTCACCCCTCCACTTT
TRBV11-2	NA	TRBJ2-1	few	CASSLEGGWLGQFF	TGTGCCAGCAGCTTAGAGGGAGGCTGGCTCGGGCAGTTCTTC
TRBV4-3	TRBD2	TRBJ2-3	many	CASSQDREVGTSKNTQYF	TGCGCCAGCAGCCAAGATAGGGAGGTCGGGACTAGCAAGAATACGCAGTATTTT
TRBV6-5	NA	TRBJ2-5	many	CASSSAPGAPGETQYF	TGTGCCAGCAGTTCCGCGCCGGGAGCACCGGGAGAGACCCAGTACTTC
TRBV12-3/TRBV12-4	TRBD1	TRBJ1-5	many	CASSHRDRGGNQPQHF	TGTGCCAGCAGCCATCGAGACAGGGGAGGCAATCAGCCCCAGCATTTT
TRBV10-3	NA	TRBJ2-2	many	CAISELTSSGELFF	TGTGCCATCAGCGAGCTTACTAGTTCCGGGGAGCTGTTTTTT
TRBV12-3/TRBV12-4	TRBD1	TRBJ1-5	few	CASSLGQPYSNQPQHF	TGTGCCAGCAGTTTGGGACAGCCATATAGCAATCAGCCCCAGCATTTT
TRBV4-2	NA	TRBJ1-2	NA	CASSRDTENYYYGYTF	TGTGCCAGCAGCCGGGACACCGAGAATTACTACTATGGCTACACCTTC
TRBV11-2	NA	TRBJ2-3	NA	CASSLQGPRTDTQYF	TGTGCCAGCAGCCTGCAGGGACCCCGCACAGATACGCAGTATTTT
TRBV3-1	NA	TRBJ1-6	few	CASSPRDTNSPLHF	TGTGCCAGCAGCCCCCGGGACACTAATTCACCCCTCCACTTT
TRBV6-5	TRBD1	TRBJ1-6	many	CASSYSRGTGGARSPLHF	TGTGCCAGCAGTTACTCGAGGGGAACAGGGGGCGCGCGGTCACCCCTCCACTTT
TRBV7-2	NA	TRBJ1-2	many	CASSPRVLGTYGYTF	TGTGCCAGCAGCCCAAGGGTTCTTGGAACCTATGGCTACACCTTC
TRBV5-1	NA	TRBJ1-1	few	CASSLTPEVTEAFF	TGCGCCAGCAGCTTAACACCGGAGGTCACTGAAGCTTTCTTT
TRBV20-1	TRBD2	TRBJ2-1	many	CSARDTSGGYNEQFF	TGCAGTGCTAGGGACACTAGCGGGGGCTACAATGAGCAGTTCTTC
TRBV7-9	NA	TRBJ1-2	NA	CASSLAGIGYGYTF	TGTGCCAGCAGCTTAGCAGGAATCGGTTATGGCTACACCTTC
TRBV5-1	NA	TRBJ2-7	NA	CASSFRGMESYEQYF	TGCGCCAGCAGTTTCAGGGGTATGGAGTCCTACGAGCAGTACTTC
TRBV7-9	NA	TRBJ1-1	NA	CASSGRYTEAFF	TGTGCCAGCAGCGGACGTTACACTGAAGCTTTCTTT
TRBV20-1	TRBD1	TRBJ1-5	few	CSARPGQGPQPQHF	TGCAGTGCTCGTCCGGGACAGGGACCTCAGCCCCAGCATTTT
TRBV5-1	NA	TRBJ2-5	many	CASKGGPYQETQYF	TGCGCCAGCAAAGGGGGGCCATACCAAGAGACCCAGTACTTC
TRBV4-3	NA	TRBJ2-7	many	CASSQETVGSSAYEQYF	TGCGCCAGCAGCCAAGAAACAGTCGGTTCCTCGGCCTACGAGCAGTACTTC
TRBV11-2	NA	TRBJ2-7	NA	CASSFNPASGYEQYF	TGTGCCAGCAGCTTCAACCCCGCCTCCGGTTACGAGCAGTACTTC
TRBV20-1	TRBD2	TRBJ2-1	few	CSARGASGAAPSVNEQFF	TGCAGTGCTAGGGGGGCTAGCGGGGCGGCGCCATCTGTCAATGAGCAGTTCTTC
TRBV11-2	NA	TRBJ2-7	NA	CASSLGFSNYEQYF	TGTGCCAGCAGCTTAGGTTTTAGCAACTACGAGCAGTACTTC
TRBV29-1	TRBD2	TRBJ2-7	many	CSAKRGAYEQYF	TGCAGCGCCAAGCGGGGGGCCTACGAGCAGTACTTC
TRBV6-5	NA	TRBJ2-7	many	CASSYSAVHSYEQYF	TGTGCCAGCAGTTACTCGGCGGTTCACTCCTACGAGCAGTACTTC
TRBV12-3/TRBV12-4	TRBD1	TRBJ1-2	many	CASRNDRDYSLDYGYTF	TGTGCCAGCAGAAACGACAGGGACTACTCTCTTGACTATGGCTACACCTTC
TRBV12-3/TRBV12-4	NA	TRBJ2-3	once	CASSLSGGGDVQYF	TGTGCCAGCAGTTTAAGTGGGGGAGGAGATGTGCAGTATTTC